The clone carrying this T cell receptor beta chain was counted ten times or more. TCRdb passed the 5' RACE reads through MiXCR, listing each CDR3 protein once. Among more than 75,000 distinct CDR3 sequences listed, 10% were seen once. The data were obtained in a study of neurological immune-mediated disorders. The length of the CDR3 is 14 residues. The germline V gene encodes CDR1 SGHRS and CDR2 YFSETQ. Trimming left V 4 bases short and J 2 bases short, with 10 bases between. The specimen sequenced was PBMCs. This TCR was sampled from a man in his forties in good health. This chain uses TRBV5-1 with TRBJ2-1, with D hard to call. Here the CDR3 DNA reads TGCGCCAGCAGCCGGGCAGTTGCCTACAATGAGCAGTTCTTC. This encodes CASSRAVAYNEQFF.